What follows are 14 T cell receptor beta chains derived from one specimen sequenced in a study of T cells after yellow fever vaccination. Each CDR3 protein is one row after TCRdb ran MiXCR on the 5' RACE reads. The sample consists of 250,000 to 400,000 distinct CDR3 sequences, 3.5% to 4.5% of them appearing once. Sequencing was performed on PBMCs, taken 15 days after the yellow fever booster vaccination. These receptors all stem from a man between 18 and 29 years old who received the YFV17D yellow fever vaccine.

The chain links TRBV5-5 to TRBJ2-1; the D is unclear. This CDR3 region has 16 residues. CDR1 and CDR2 from the germline V gene are SGHKS and YYEKEE (reference sequence). The V and J ends lost 0 bases and 8 bases respectively, with 18 bases between them. The CDR3 reads CASSLAWETSVDEQFF. The CDR3 nucleotides read TGTGCCAGCAGCTTGGCCTGGGAAACCTCGGTCGATGAGCAGTTCTTC. Looking up the rest from reference TRBV5-5 and TRBJ2-1 gives the full variable domain: DAGVTQSPTHLIKTRGQQVTLRCSPISGHKSVSWYQQVLGQGPQFIFQYYEKEERGRGNFPDRFSARQFPNYSSELNVNALLLGDSALYLCASSLAWETSVDEQFFGPGTRLTVL.

This clonotype appeared many times. The V and J genes are TRBV6-2 or TRBV6-3 and TRBJ2-1; D gene uncertain. The CDR3 is 15 amino acids. Germline CDR1 MNHEY, CDR2 SVGEGT. Deletions cut 4 bases from V and 1 base from J, with 11 bases between. Written as DNA, the CDR3 is TGTGCCAGCAGTTGGCTATTAGGATCCTACAATGAGCAGTTCTTC. Translation: CASSWLLGSYNEQFF.

This clonotype was seen a few times. This chain joins TRBV7-9 and TRBJ2-2, with a weak D call TRBD2 (5 bases). The germline V gene encodes CDR1 SEHNR and CDR2 FQNEAQ (reference sequence). The CDR3 loop spans 13 amino acids. V was cut by 4 bases and J by 2 bases, with 5 bases left in between. The DNA for the CDR3 is TGTGCCAGCAGCTCTAGCAACACCGGGGAGCTGTTTTTT. Protein sequence: CASSSSNTGELFF.

This clonotype was seen more than once but under ten times. The chain uses TRBV2 and TRBJ2-3, with D possibly called TRBD1 or TRBD2 (6 bases each). The CDR3 is 16 residues long. Deletions cut 5 bases from V and 2 bases from J, with 17 bases between. CDR1 and CDR2 from the germline V gene are SNHLY and FYNNEI. The DNA of the CDR3 is TGTGCCAGCAGTACGGACCGGGGGCCAGACACAGATACGCAGTATTTT. It encodes CASSTDRGPDTDTQYF.

The V call is TRBV10-3, the J call TRBJ2-7, with D perhaps matching TRBD1 (6 bases). The CDR3 sequence is 11 residues long. The V and J ends lost 6 bases and 5 bases respectively, with 8 bases between them. Germline V gives CDR1 ENHRY, CDR2 SYGVKD. The CDR3 spells CAIRNRDEQYF. The CDR3 bases are TGTGCCATCAGGAACAGGGACGAGCAGTACTTC.

The sample holds a few counts of this clonotype. J is TRBJ2-7 and V is TRBV18, with D hard to call. This CDR3 contains 13 residues. V was trimmed by 3 bases and J by 7 bases, leaving 13 bases between them. Germline loops: CDR1 KGHSH, CDR2 LQKENI. The CDR3 loop reads CASSPQTDNEQYF. The CDR3 coding sequence is TGTGCCAGCTCACCTCAGACGGATAATGAGCAGTACTTC.

This clonotype was observed many times. The chain has TRBV28 and TRBJ1-1; TRBD1 aligns across 9 bases. Germline CDR1 is MDHEN and CDR2 is SYDVKM. The CDR3 covers 13 residues. With 6 bases clipped from V and 5 bases from J, the junction kept 4 bases outside the gene matches. The CDR3 nucleotides are TGTGCCAGCAGAACAGGGGGCGGGACTGAAGCTTTCTTT. This gives the protein CASRTGGGTEAFF. Variable domain in full (rest from reference TRBV28 and TRBJ1-1): DVKVTQSSRYLVKRTGEKVFLECVQDMDHENMFWYRQDPGLGLRLIYFSYDVKMKEKGDIPEGYSVSREKKERFSLILESASTNQTSMYLCASRTGGGTEAFFGQGTRLTVV.

Ten or more counts support this clonotype. The chain couples TRBV7-9 to TRBJ2-3; 8 bases align to TRBD2. V trimming: 1 base; J trimming: 6 bases; junction bases outside the gene matches: 6. Germline-derived CDR1 and CDR2 are SEHNR and FQNEAQ (reference sequence). The CDR3 has 15 residues. For the CDR3, the DNA is TGTGCCAGCAGCTTAGGCTCGGGGGGGCTGGATACGCAGTATTTT. Residues: CASSLGSGGLDTQYF.

This clonotype was picked up many times. The chain is built from TRBV20-1 and TRBJ2-1, with D perhaps matching TRBD1 or TRBD2 (5 bases each). Trimming left V 3 bases short and J 2 bases short, with 14 bases between. This CDR3 comprises 15 residues. From germline, CDR1 is DFQATT and CDR2 SNEGSKA (reference sequence). CDR3 coding DNA: TGCAGTGCTAGGAAGACGGGGACGCCCTACAATGAGCAGTTCTTC. Protein: CSARKTGTPYNEQFF.

This clonotype was counted a few times. The V gene is TRBV6-2 or TRBV6-3, the J gene TRBJ2-6; 7 bases map to TRBD1. J gave up 8 bases and V 8 bases, and 6 bases lay outside the gene matches. CDR1 MNHEY and CDR2 SVGEGT come from the germline V gene. This CDR3 is built from 13 residues. The CDR3 protein is CASGIQGSNVLTF. For the CDR3, the DNA is TGTGCCAGCGGAATACAGGGGTCCAACGTCCTGACTTTC.

This clonotype was detected only a few times. The CDR3 here is CASSDRGAEAFF. CDR3 sequence (DNA): TGTGCCAGCAGCGACAGGGGCGCTGAAGCTTTCTTT. The chain couples TRBV7-9 to TRBJ1-1; 8 bases are a match to TRBD1. CDR1 and CDR2 from the germline V gene are SEHNR and FQNEAQ (reference sequence). Losses at the gene ends were 5 bases for V and 6 bases for J; bases not matched to a gene: 2. The CDR3 totals 12 residues.

This chain joins TRBV4-2 and TRBJ2-1; D remains unclear. The germline V gene encodes CDR1 LGHNA and CDR2 YNFKEQ. V lost 2 bases and J lost 2, with 7 bases in between. The CDR3 is 14 residues long. The CDR3 here is CASSQQDPYNEQFF. The CDR3 DNA follows: TGTGCCAGCAGCCAACAGGATCCCTACAATGAGCAGTTCTTC.

In its sample, this clonotype was seen many times. The chain is built from TRBV12-3 or TRBV12-4 and TRBJ1-1; D is unresolved. The ends were cut back, 6 bases at V and 3 bases at J, with 17 bases in the middle. The CDR3 sequence is 15 residues long. CDR3 amino acids: CASRFGFREDTEAFF. The CDR3 coding sequence is TGTGCCAGCAGATTCGGGTTTAGAGAGGACACTGAAGCTTTCTTT.

This clonotype was counted many times. This sequence joins TRBV7-2 and TRBJ2-3; D gene ambiguous. The germline V gene encodes CDR1 SGHTA and CDR2 FQGNSA. The CDR3 length is 15 residues. Trimming left V 1 base short and J 2 bases short, with 10 bases between. CDR3 nucleotide sequence: TGTGCCAGCAGCTTAGTTCTTAGGAACACAGATACGCAGTATTTT. Its translation is CASSLVLRNTDTQYF.